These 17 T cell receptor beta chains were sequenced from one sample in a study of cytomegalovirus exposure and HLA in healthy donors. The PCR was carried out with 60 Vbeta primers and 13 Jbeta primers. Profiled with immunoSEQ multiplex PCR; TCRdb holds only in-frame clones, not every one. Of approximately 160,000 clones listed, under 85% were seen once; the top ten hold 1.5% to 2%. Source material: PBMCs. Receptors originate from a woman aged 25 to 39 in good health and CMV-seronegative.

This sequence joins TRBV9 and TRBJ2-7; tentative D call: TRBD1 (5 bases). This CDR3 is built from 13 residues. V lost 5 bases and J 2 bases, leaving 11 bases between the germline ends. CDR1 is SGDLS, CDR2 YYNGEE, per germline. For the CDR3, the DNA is TGTGCCAGCAGTCATAAAGGGGCCTACGAGCAGTACTTC. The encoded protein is CASSHKGAYEQYF.

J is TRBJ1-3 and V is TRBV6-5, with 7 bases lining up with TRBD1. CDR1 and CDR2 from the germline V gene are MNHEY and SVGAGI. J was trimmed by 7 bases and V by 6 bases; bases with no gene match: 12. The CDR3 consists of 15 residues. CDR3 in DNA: TGTGCCAGCAGCCCTGACAGGGCCCAAGGGAACACCATATATTTT. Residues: CASSPDRAQGNTIYF.

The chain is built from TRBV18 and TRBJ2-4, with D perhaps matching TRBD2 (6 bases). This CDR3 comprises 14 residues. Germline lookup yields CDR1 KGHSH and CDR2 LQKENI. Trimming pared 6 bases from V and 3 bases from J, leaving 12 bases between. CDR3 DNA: TGTGCCAGCTCGCGAGGGGAGGACAAAAACATTCAGTACTTC. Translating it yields CASSRGEDKNIQYF.

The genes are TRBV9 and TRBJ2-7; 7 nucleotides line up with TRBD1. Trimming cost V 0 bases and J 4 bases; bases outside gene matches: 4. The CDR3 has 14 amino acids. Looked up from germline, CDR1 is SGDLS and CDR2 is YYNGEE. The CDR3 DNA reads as TGTGCCAGCAGCGTAGGTGTCAGGGGGTACGAGCAGTACTTC. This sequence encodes CASSVGVRGYEQYF.

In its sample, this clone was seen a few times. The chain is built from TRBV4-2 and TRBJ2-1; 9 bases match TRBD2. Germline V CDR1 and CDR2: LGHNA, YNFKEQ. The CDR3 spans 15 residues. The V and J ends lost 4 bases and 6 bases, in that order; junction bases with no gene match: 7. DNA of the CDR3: TGTGCCAGCAGCCCGGGACTAGCAGTTAGCAATGAGCAGTTCTTC. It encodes CASSPGLAVSNEQFF.

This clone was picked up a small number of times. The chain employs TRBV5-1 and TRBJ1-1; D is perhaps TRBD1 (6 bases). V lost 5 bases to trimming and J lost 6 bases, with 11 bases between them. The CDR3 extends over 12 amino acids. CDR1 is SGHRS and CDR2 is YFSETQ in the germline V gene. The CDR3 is CASRGGVAEAFF. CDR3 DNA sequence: TGCGCCAGCAGAGGGGGAGTGGCTGAAGCTTTCTTT.

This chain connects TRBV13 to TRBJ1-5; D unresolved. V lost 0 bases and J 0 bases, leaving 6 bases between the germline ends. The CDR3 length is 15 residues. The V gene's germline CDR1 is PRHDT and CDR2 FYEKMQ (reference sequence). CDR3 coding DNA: TGTGCCAGCAGCTTAGGGCAGTTTAGCAATCAGCCCCAGCATTTT. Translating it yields CASSLGQFSNQPQHF.

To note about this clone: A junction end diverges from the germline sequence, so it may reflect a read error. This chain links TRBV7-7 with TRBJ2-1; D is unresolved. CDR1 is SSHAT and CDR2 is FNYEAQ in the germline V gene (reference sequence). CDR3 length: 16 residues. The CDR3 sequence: CASSLVGPSSYNEQFF. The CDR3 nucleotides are TGTGCTAGCAGCTTAGTGGGCCCCAGCTCCTACAATGAGCAGTTCTTC.

The chain's CDR3 is CASSQDRRRYTF. The CDR3 bases are TGTGCCAGCAGCCAGGACAGGCGTCGCTACACCTTC. The V gene is TRBV4-2, the J gene TRBJ1-2, with 7 positions matching TRBD1. The CDR3 contains 12 residues. V gave up 3 bases and J gave up 9 bases; unmatched junction bases: 4. The V gene's germline CDR1 is LGHNA and CDR2 YNFKEQ.

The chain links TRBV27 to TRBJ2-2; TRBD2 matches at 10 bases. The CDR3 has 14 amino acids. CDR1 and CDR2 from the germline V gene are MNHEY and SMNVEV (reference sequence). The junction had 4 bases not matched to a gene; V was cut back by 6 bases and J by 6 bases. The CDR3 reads CASSLAGGSGELFF. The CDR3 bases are TGTGCCAGCAGCTTAGCGGGGGGATCCGGGGAGCTGTTTTTT.

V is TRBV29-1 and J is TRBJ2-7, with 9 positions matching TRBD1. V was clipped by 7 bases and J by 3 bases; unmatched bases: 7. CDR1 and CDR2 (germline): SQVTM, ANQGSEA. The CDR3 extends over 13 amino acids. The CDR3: CSAWDREVYEQYF. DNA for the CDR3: TGCAGCGCCTGGGACAGGGAAGTCTACGAGCAGTACTTC.

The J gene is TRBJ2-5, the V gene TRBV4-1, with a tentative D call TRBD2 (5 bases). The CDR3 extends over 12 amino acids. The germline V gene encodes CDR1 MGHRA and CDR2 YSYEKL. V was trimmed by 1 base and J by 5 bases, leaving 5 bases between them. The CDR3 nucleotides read TGCGCCAGCAGCCAAGCGGGGGAGACCCAGTACTTC. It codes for CASSQAGETQYF.

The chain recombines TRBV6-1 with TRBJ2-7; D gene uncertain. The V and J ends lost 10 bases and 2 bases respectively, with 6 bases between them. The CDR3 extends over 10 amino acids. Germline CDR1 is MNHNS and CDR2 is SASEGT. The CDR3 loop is CATLAYEQYF. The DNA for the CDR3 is TGTGCCACCTTAGCCTACGAGCAGTACTTC.

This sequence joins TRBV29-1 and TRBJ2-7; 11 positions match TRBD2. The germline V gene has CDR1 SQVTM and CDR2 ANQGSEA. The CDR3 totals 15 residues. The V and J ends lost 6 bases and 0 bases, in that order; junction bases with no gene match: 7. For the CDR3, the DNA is TGCAGCGTCGCGGGACTAGCGGTATACTCCTACGAGCAGTACTTC. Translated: CSVAGLAVYSYEQYF.

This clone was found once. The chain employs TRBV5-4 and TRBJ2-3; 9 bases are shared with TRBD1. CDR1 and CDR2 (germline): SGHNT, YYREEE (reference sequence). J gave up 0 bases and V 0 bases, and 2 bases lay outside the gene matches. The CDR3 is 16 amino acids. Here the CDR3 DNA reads TGTGCCAGCAGCTTGGGCGGGACAGGGAGCACAGATACGCAGTATTTT. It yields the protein CASSLGGTGSTDTQYF.

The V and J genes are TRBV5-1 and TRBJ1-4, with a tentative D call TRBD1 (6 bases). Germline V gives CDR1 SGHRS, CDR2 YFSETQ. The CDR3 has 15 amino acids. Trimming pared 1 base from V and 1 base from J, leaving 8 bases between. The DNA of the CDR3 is TGCGCCAGCAGCTTGACGGGACAAACTAATGAAAAACTGTTTTTT. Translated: CASSLTGQTNEKLFF.

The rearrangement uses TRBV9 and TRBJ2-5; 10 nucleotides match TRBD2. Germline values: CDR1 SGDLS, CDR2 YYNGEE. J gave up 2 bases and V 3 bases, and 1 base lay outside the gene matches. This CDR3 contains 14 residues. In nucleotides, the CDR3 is TGTGCCAGCAGCGCGACTAGCGGGCAAGAGACCCAGTACTTC. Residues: CASSATSGQETQYF.